This is a list of T cell receptor beta chains from one sample in a study of PD-1 blockade in classical Hodgkin lymphoma. This table comes from immunoSEQ multiplex PCR, and its TCRdb copy is limited to in-frame clones, with some not included. The table records 46,000 or so clones, about three quarters of them present only once. The material sequenced was peripheral blood mononuclear cells (PBMCs), taken at baseline. These receptors all stem from a human donor with classical Hodgkin lymphoma. Each CDR3 is given with its conserved first and last residue. The D gene is left open where the match is weak.

>TRBV19|TRBD2
CASSIVGGAYEQYF
>TRBV7-2|NA
CASSLAGGGRAGELFF
>TRBV5-1|NA
CASSPVGGPGANVLTF
>TRBV7-9|TRBD2
CASSLARGAYTGELFF
>TRBV28|NA
CASSLAGSSSYEQYF
>TRBV15|TRBD2
CATSSISGGEREQYF
>TRBV10-3|TRBD2
CAISARGASGGTYEQYF
>TRBV29-1|NA
CSVETVPRGPERNEQYF
>TRBV9|NA
CASSVAGSLSEAFF
>TRBV5-1|NA
CASSLQNFRGSTHTEAFF
>TRBV7-9|TRBD1
CASSSTSGTGFF
>TRBV9|NA
CASSVQSGGPGNEQFF
>TRBV6-1|NA
CASSDWQDLPYGYTF
>TRBV5-8|NA
CASSLSWGLRPRGYTF
>TRBV6-5|TRBD1
CASSYGQGADTQYF
>TRBV7-8|NA
CASSLAFRSGGELFF
>TRBV6-5|NA
CASSYGEGAGELFF
>TRBV5-1|TRBD1
CASSISGTGGAGYEQYF
>TRBV5-6|TRBD1
CASSSGQGENSPLHF
>TRBV2|NA
CASSGPGKTSTDTQYF
>TRBV19|NA
CASKRNGYTF
>TRBV7-3|NA
CASSPPGVVDTQYF
>TRBV6-1|NA
CASSGGWGYGQYF
>TRBV12-5|NA
CASGLVLGQLNTEAFF
>TRBV18|NA
CASPHPNTGELFF
>TRBV2|TRBD2
CASSELGGGAYEQYF
>TRBV11-3|NA
CASSLAVVGFDEQFF
>TRBV5-8|NA
CASSLTGEGEQYF
>TRBV2|NA
CASSIGTQADTQYF
>TRBV29-1|NA
CSVERQGYYEQYF
>TRBV4-2|TRBD2
CASSPGIGLAGYEQYF
>TRBV27|NA
CASSLLAAMNTEAFF
>TRBV27|NA
CASSQWAFQDSPTGELFF
>TRBV6-1|NA
CASSVGPRRGELFF
>TRBV6-5|NA
CASSYEQGYEQYF
>TRBV19|TRBD1
CASSVQGSRGSPLHF
>TRBV9|TRBD2
CASSVSGSSRDTQYF
>TRBV10-1|TRBD2
CASSESTSGRYEQYF
>TRBV6-1|TRBD1
CASSEGAGGLSSGGYTF
>TRBV27|NA
CASSLSGGSGYTF
>TRBV12-5|NA
CASGLVLGVTEKLFF
>TRBV7-9|NA
CASSMLRGYGYTF
>TRBV6-5|NA
CASSYLHTEAFF
>TRBV5-1|NA
CASSLWGDGPNTEAFF
>TRBV2|TRBD1
CASSGQGSTNEKLFF